This T cell receptor (beta chain) was captured by sequencing in a study of shared clonotypes between healthy human individuals (dated by TCRdb to the early 2020s). A note on the overall study: A couple of women and three men aged 18 to 49 years were included in the cohort. Different laboratories and diverse techniques were used to prepare libraries and sequence TCR repertoires, to increase sequencing depth and limit assay-specific biases. Leukapheresis yielded between about 0.94 and 9 billion PBMCs per donor. Per donor, three plates each were used for CD4 naive and CD4 memory, two for CD8 naive, and one for CD8 memory. To estimate repertoire size and how much clonotypes are shared between individuals, the study performed deep sequencing of blood TCR repertoires from about 5 healthy adults. What the work shows at the level of the full study, not this receptor alone: Naive subsets generally had larger estimated clonotype richness than memory subsets. Pairwise subsampling indicated that sequencing depth was expected to affect the degree of clonotype sharing among donors. Across four donors, approximately 5% of naive CD4, 3% to 4% of naive CD8, approximately 2.5% of memory CD4, and over 0.35% of memory CD8 clonotypes were shared. Only blood was sampled, and tissue TCR repertoires likely differ from those in blood. Compared with non-shared clonotypes, the clonotypes found in all four sorted-subset donors had higher generation probabilities. The small number of donors limited the genetic and exposure-history diversity represented. Rarefaction of sorted-subset datasets indicated incomplete sequencing despite the large sequencing depth.

Using the deep immunoSEQ assay, multiplex PCR amplified TCR CDR3 regions from genomic DNA. Genomic DNA extracted from each cell subset was distributed evenly over all wells of several immunoSEQ 96-well plates, and each plate served as one replicate. For sorted subsets, around 200 ng genomic DNA, equal to approximately 30,000 T cell genomes, was loaded into each replicate PCR. Purified libraries were quantified with a Qubit 3.0 fluorometer, sized on a Bioanalyzer 2100, and re-quantified with the KAPA Library Quantification kit. Each immunoSEQ 96-well plate was sequenced on its own single-read 150-cycle Illumina NextSeq 550 flow cell. Per the source publication's procedure: Because the immunoSEQ output held only junctional sequences and lacked quality scores, the filtering could not match the filtering applied to full-length reads. To assign V/J genes and CDR3, sequences were annotated using PyIR, a Python wrapper for IgBLAST v1.9, with IMGT germline references. Reads were removed for weak V/J assignments (E-value above 1e-6), missing CDR3, stop codons, out-of-frame junctions, or ambiguous translated residues. V3J clonotypes were defined as sequences sharing the same inferred V gene, J gene, and CDR3 amino acid sequence. The percentage overlap between two repertoires was calculated by dividing the number of shared unique clonotypes by the size of the smaller repertoire. RTK rarefaction, the Chao1 estimator, and Recon v2.1 estimates of unobserved clonotypes were used to assess repertoire richness. Generation probabilities were computed with OLGA for all TCRbeta clonotypes obtained by the gDNA method from four donors. What TCRdb holds here is the immuneACCESS table cut down to in-frame rearrangements. Part of the clones is not present; checked against another copy, under half of the missing clones reflect an unresolved V gene, and the others are unexplained. V and J calls plus clone size are reproduced from that table; the DNA served to infer D and trimming. The sample table shows approximately 530,000 clones, and 95% to 96% are seen once. Clones ranked in the top ten supply nearly 0.065% of the sample.

On this clone itself: Its antigen specificity is not known. Base-call qualities are not available, and no considerably larger clone is one nucleotide away.

Donors were healthy HIV-negative adults with no recently reported acute infections or vaccinations. Every donor was a Caucasian adult residing in Nashville, Tennessee, USA. Magnetic negative selection was used to enrich CD4+ T cells, after which naive cells were positively selected on CD45RA and the negative fraction became the memory subset. Blood was collected by leukapheresis, and PBMCs were isolated by Ficoll-Histopaque density gradient centrifugation and then cryopreserved in liquid nitrogen vapor phase. Analytical flow cytometry was used to check the purity and quantity of every magnetically sorted T cell population. Each sorted fraction had its genomic DNA isolated and then quantified by UV absorbance on a Nanodrop 2000c. Ends trimmed: V by 2 bases, J by 9 bases; bases unmatched to a gene: 5. The germline V gene gives CDR1 as SGHAT and CDR2 as FQNNGV. The CDR3 covers 14 residues, taking in both the cysteine and the phenylalanine. Only the CDR3 part of the read is kept: 42 bases, read in frame from the first base.

Sequencing was done on a sample of naive CD4+ T cells sorted from blood. This sample's cell subset or site label indicates: CD45RA+ positively selected. This TCR was recovered from a woman under 40 in good health. The chain uses TRBV11-2 and TRBJ1-3; 9 central bases correspond to TRBD1. The encoded CDR3 is CASSLRQGGGTIYF. The DNA reads as follows: TGTGCCAGCAGCTTACGACAGGGGGGAGGCACCATATATTTT.